These 29 T cell receptor beta chains share one sample of origin, sequenced in a study of CD8 T cells in ankylosing spondylitis. TCRdb analysed the 5' RACE reads with MiXCR anew, one entry per CDR3 protein. The data show fewer than 80,000 distinct CDR3 sequences, about 5.4% seen once. Input material: blood, either unsorted or a sorted T cell fraction (not recorded which). The receptors stem from a male donor with ankylosing spondylitis or in good health (not recorded which).

In its sample, this clonotype was seen many times. The rearrangement uses TRBV20-1 and TRBJ2-4; unclear D gene. Germline V lookup: CDR1 DFQATT, CDR2 SNEGSKA (reference sequence). Trimming pared 4 bases from V and 0 bases from J, leaving 7 bases between. This CDR3 is 13 amino acids long. CDR3 sequence: CSATDGAKNIQYF. The CDR3 coding sequence is TGCAGTGCTACGGACGGAGCCAAAAACATTCAGTACTTC.

This rearrangement joins TRBV10-3 to TRBJ2-7; either TRBD1 or TRBD2 may supply D (5 bases each). The CDR3 is 16 residues long. CDR1 and CDR2 from the germline V gene are ENHRY and SYGVKD. The V gene lost 0 bases and the J gene lost 2 bases, with 14 bases spanning the gap. CDR3: CAISESEGLGTYEQYF. In DNA, the CDR3 is TGTGCCATCAGTGAGTCTGAGGGGCTTGGGACCTACGAGCAGTACTTC.

This clonotype has ten or more counts. This chain links TRBV30 with TRBJ2-2; D possibly uses TRBD1 or TRBD2 (5 bases each). CDR1 and CDR2 from the germline V gene are GTSNPN and SVGIG (reference sequence). CDR3 length equals 15 residues. V was clipped by 2 bases and J by 3 bases, with 13 bases between them. CDR3 residues: CAWSSGRGDTGELFF. In nucleotides, the CDR3 is TGTGCCTGGAGTTCGGGGAGAGGGGACACCGGGGAGCTGTTTTTT.

Ten or more counts support this clonotype. This chain links TRBV27 with TRBJ1-1, with D hard to call. The ends were cut back, 5 bases at V and 0 bases at J, with 13 bases in the middle. CDR3 size: 15 residues. CDR1 and CDR2 (germline): MNHEY, SMNVEV (reference sequence). The CDR3 spells CASSLDGFMNTEAFF. In DNA, the CDR3 is TGTGCCAGCAGTCTTGACGGTTTCATGAACACTGAAGCTTTCTTT.

This clonotype was detected a few times. This chain uses TRBV6-1 with TRBJ1-5, with unresolved D. This CDR3 comprises 15 residues. Between the trimmed V and J ends, which lost 0 bases and 7 bases, there was a span of 13 bases. Germline V gene sequence: CDR1 MNHNS, CDR2 SASEGT. CDR3 sequence reads: CASSEALADPQPQHF. CDR3 DNA: TGTGCCAGCAGTGAAGCGCTGGCAGACCCCCAGCCCCAGCATTTT.

This clonotype was observed many times. This chain joins TRBV3-1 and TRBJ1-1, with D perhaps matching TRBD1 (6 bases). The V end was cut by 4 bases, the J end by 4 bases, with 19 bases between. Germline CDR1 is LGHDT and CDR2 is YNNKEL (reference sequence). This CDR3 is 16 amino acids long. CDR3: CASSPTRQVWSTEAFF. The CDR3 DNA follows: TGTGCCAGCAGCCCAACTAGACAGGTATGGAGCACTGAAGCTTTCTTT.

This clonotype was counted at least ten times. The rearrangement links TRBV11-1 to TRBJ2-2, with TRBD1 matching over 8 bases. Germline CDR1 SGHAT, CDR2 FQDESV (reference sequence). The CDR3 is 19 amino acids. V lost 5 bases, J lost 1 base, and 15 bases stayed unmatched. The CDR3: CASSPDRGTTPGNTGELFF. The CDR3 bases are TGTGCCAGCAGCCCTGACAGGGGAACCACCCCAGGGAACACCGGGGAGCTGTTTTTT.

In its sample, this clonotype was seen many times. The chain uses TRBV7-9 and TRBJ2-1, with TRBD1 matching 9 bases. The V gene's germline CDR1 is SEHNR and CDR2 FQNEAQ (reference sequence). V was clipped by 3 bases and J by 6 bases; unmatched bases: 9. This CDR3 is 16 amino acids long. DNA for the CDR3: TGTGCCAGCAGCTTCAGTCGGAGACAGGGGGGCAATGAGCAGTTCTTC. Residues: CASSFSRRQGGNEQFF.

This clonotype showed up many times. V is TRBV4-2 and J is TRBJ2-7; the match to TRBD2 covers 11 bases. Germline V gives CDR1 LGHNA, CDR2 YNFKEQ. Trimming took 3 bases from V and 3 from J; bases not matched to a gene: 10. This CDR3 has 17 residues. CDR3 protein: CASSQGLADLGSYEQYF. CDR3 coding DNA: TGTGCCAGCAGCCAGGGACTAGCGGACTTAGGAAGCTACGAGCAGTACTTC.

This clonotype has ten or more counts. This sequence joins TRBV2 and TRBJ2-7, with unresolved D. Trimming took 10 bases from V and 3 from J, leaving 10 bases between them. The CDR3 covers 11 residues. The germline CDR1 and CDR2 sequences are SNHLY and FYNNEI. CDR3 bases: TGTGCCATCAACGCAGACTACGAGCAGTACTTC. This gives the protein CAINADYEQYF.

This clonotype was picked up many times. V and J are TRBV7-6 and TRBJ1-4, with unresolved D. Germline values: CDR1 SGHVS, CDR2 FNYEAQ. Trimming left V 2 bases short and J 0 bases short, with 4 bases between. CDR3 length equals 14 residues. This CDR3 is CASSLRATNEKLFF. The CDR3 DNA is TGTGCCAGCAGCTTAAGGGCAACTAATGAAAAACTGTTTTTT.

This clonotype has a count of ten or more. The V call is TRBV4-1, the J call TRBJ2-7; D remains ambiguous. V was trimmed by 3 bases and J by 2 bases, leaving 8 bases between them. The CDR3 is 13 amino acids. Germline V gene sequence: CDR1 MGHRA, CDR2 YSYEKL. The CDR3 reads CASSQGGPYEQYF. In DNA form, the CDR3 reads TGCGCCAGCAGCCAGGGCGGCCCCTACGAGCAGTACTTC.

This clonotype showed up many times. The V call is TRBV20-1, the J call TRBJ2-2, with D perhaps matching TRBD1 or TRBD2 (5 bases each). The germline V and J ends were trimmed by 5 bases and 0 bases, with 10 bases remaining between them. Germline V gene data show CDR1 as DFQATT and CDR2 as SNEGSKA (reference sequence). This CDR3 has 14 amino acids. CDR3 sequence: CSASSGPNTGELFF. Written as DNA, the CDR3 is TGCAGTGCTTCCTCGGGACCGAACACCGGGGAGCTGTTTTTT.

In this sample, this clonotype turned up many times. CDR3 in DNA: TGTGCCAGCAGTCCGGGACAGGGTGGTCAAGAGACCCAGTACTTC. Its translation: CASSPGQGGQETQYF. The chain uses TRBV28 and TRBJ2-5; 9 bases align to TRBD1. The germline gives CDR1 MDHEN, CDR2 SYDVKM. CDR3 length: 15 amino acids. V lost 5 bases to trimming and J lost 2 bases; unmatched junction nucleotides: 6.

V usage is TRBV12-3 or TRBV12-4 and J usage is TRBJ2-3; D not resolved. V was shortened by 6 bases and J by 6 bases, with 10 bases between the two germline ends. The CDR3 is 12 residues long. For the CDR3, the DNA is TGTGCCAGCAGCCCCCCCTCGGATACGCAGTATTTT. It specifies CASSPPSDTQYF.

This clonotype has a count of ten or more. The gene calls are TRBV5-1 and TRBJ2-3; D assignment may be TRBD1 or TRBD2 (5 bases each). Germline V gene sequence: CDR1 SGHRS, CDR2 YFSETQ. The CDR3 is 21 amino acids. Trimming shortened V by 1 base and J by 2 bases, and 29 bases separated the two germline ends. The CDR3 DNA is TGCGCCAGCAGCTTGATAGGAGGCAGGGTTGACCTCCCGACACACACAGATACGCAGTATTTT. Translated, it gives CASSLIGGRVDLPTHTDTQYF.

This clonotype was counted at least ten times. This chain links TRBV25-1 with TRBJ2-5; 12 positions match TRBD1. After removal of 8 bases from V and 5 bases from J, the junction contained 9 bases not matched to a gene. Germline lookup yields CDR1 MGHDK and CDR2 SYGVNS. The CDR3 has 15 residues. Written as DNA, the CDR3 is TGTGCCAGCGGGCCGGGACAGGGGGCAATGGAGACCCAGTACTTC. Amino acid sequence: CASGPGQGAMETQYF. Variable domain in full (rest from reference TRBV25-1 and TRBJ2-5): EADIYQTPRYLVIGTGKKITLECSQTMGHDKMYWYQQDPGMELHLIHYSYGVNSTEKGDLSSESTVSRIRTEHFPLTLESARPSHTSQYLCASGPGQGAMETQYFGPGTRLLVL.

The table lists this clonotype with many counts. The J gene is TRBJ1-1, the V gene TRBV12-3 or TRBV12-4; 10 positions agree with TRBD1. J was trimmed by 4 bases and V by 5 bases; bases with no gene match: 7. The CDR3 spans 15 residues. The CDR3 loop is CASSTRTGGPTEAFF. CDR3 bases: TGTGCCAGCAGTACCCGGACAGGGGGTCCCACTGAAGCTTTCTTT.

This clonotype was recorded many times. V gene TRBV10-3 combines with J gene TRBJ2-3; no clear D gene. CDR3 length: 15 residues. With 3 bases removed from V and 3 bases from J, the gap between germline ends came to 13 bases. Germline V gene sequence: CDR1 ENHRY, CDR2 SYGVKD. The CDR3 here is CAISDPEEGTDTQYF. In DNA form, the CDR3 reads TGTGCCATCAGTGACCCGGAAGAAGGGACAGATACGCAGTATTTT.

In this sample, this clonotype turned up many times. This chain connects TRBV5-1 to TRBJ2-2; D may match TRBD1 or TRBD2 (5 bases each). V dropped 7 bases and J dropped 4 bases, with 8 bases sitting between them. Germline V gives CDR1 SGHRS, CDR2 YFSETQ. There are 12 residues in the CDR3. The DNA of the CDR3 is TGCGCCAGCGGGGGAAGCACCGGGGAGCTGTTTTTT. Protein sequence: CASGGSTGELFF.

This clonotype has only a few counts. The chain couples TRBV5-6 to TRBJ2-7, with TRBD1 identical over 7 bases. V was clipped by 3 bases and J by 3 bases; unmatched bases: 9. Germline V gene lookup returns CDR1 SGHDT and CDR2 YYEEEE. This CDR3 region has 15 residues. Here the CDR3 DNA reads TGTGCCAGCAGCTCAACAGGGGCCTACGACTACGAGCAGTACTTC. This encodes CASSSTGAYDYEQYF.

This clonotype was detected many times. J is TRBJ1-1 and V is TRBV7-6, with 7 bases identical to TRBD1. This CDR3 is 14 amino acids long. V lost 4 bases, J lost 1 base, and 3 bases stayed unmatched. CDR1 SGHVS and CDR2 FNYEAQ come from the germline V gene. In nucleotides, the CDR3 is TGTGCCAGCAGCTCGCAGGGGGGGAACACTGAAGCTTTCTTT. It is translated as CASSSQGGNTEAFF.

The sample holds many counts of this clonotype. The chain is built from TRBV4-1 and TRBJ1-2; TRBD1 matches 7 bases. In germline, CDR1 is MGHRA, CDR2 YSYEKL. V lost 2 bases, J lost 3 bases, and 3 bases stayed unmatched. The CDR3 consists of 14 residues. This CDR3 reads CASSQLTGDYGYTF. The CDR3 DNA sequence: TGCGCCAGCAGCCAACTTACAGGGGACTATGGCTACACCTTC.

This clonotype has ten or more counts. The chain couples TRBV20-1 to TRBJ2-7, with 10 bases matching TRBD2. Germline assignment: CDR1 DFQATT and CDR2 SNEGSKA (reference sequence). The CDR3 has 14 amino acids. V dropped 2 bases and J dropped 3; count of bases not matched to a gene: 4. The CDR3 is CSARLAGVLYEQYF. The DNA of the CDR3 is TGCAGTGCTAGACTAGCGGGGGTTCTCTACGAGCAGTACTTC.

This clonotype was detected many times. The chain links TRBV12-3 or TRBV12-4 to TRBJ2-2; 7 bases fit TRBD1. J was trimmed by 0 bases and V by 6 bases; bases with no gene match: 7. The CDR3 loop spans 16 amino acids. CDR3: CASSPFGTANTGELFF. In DNA form, the CDR3 reads TGTGCCAGCAGCCCCTTTGGGACAGCGAACACCGGGGAGCTGTTTTTT.

This clonotype was counted many times. This chain links TRBV5-1 with TRBJ1-4; 9 nucleotides agree with TRBD1. Trimming took 4 bases from V and 1 from J; bases not matched to a gene: 5. This CDR3 region has 16 residues. Germline V gives CDR1 SGHRS, CDR2 YFSETQ. The chain's CDR3 is CASSLNRGQTNEKLFF. The CDR3 nucleotides are TGCGCCAGCAGCCTTAACAGGGGGCAAACTAATGAAAAACTGTTTTTT.

This clonotype was seen repeatedly, ten times or more. The V gene is TRBV9, the J gene TRBJ1-6; D uncertain. CDR3 length: 14 residues. Trimming stripped 0 bases from V and 9 bases from J, with 10 bases between. Germline V gene sequence: CDR1 SGDLS, CDR2 YYNGEE. CDR3: CASSVGVVGSPLHF. The CDR3, as DNA: TGTGCCAGCAGCGTAGGGGTCGTGGGTTCACCCCTCCACTTT.

This clonotype appeared many times. The chain has TRBV20-1 and TRBJ2-7; D uncertain. CDR1 and CDR2 (germline): DFQATT, SNEGSKA (reference sequence). The V end was cut by 6 bases, the J end by 3 bases, with 6 bases between. The CDR3 extends over 10 amino acids. CDR3 in amino acids: CSAENYEQYF. The CDR3 DNA is TGCAGTGCCGAAAACTACGAGCAGTACTTC.

This clonotype appeared many times. V and J are TRBV5-5 and TRBJ2-3; TRBD2 might be the D (6 bases). The V end lost 9 bases, the J end lost 2 bases, and 10 bases lay between the germline ends. This CDR3 comprises 12 residues. Germline CDR1 SGHKS, CDR2 YYEKEE (reference sequence). CDR3 region: CATGGATDTQYF. In DNA, the CDR3 is TGTGCCACCGGGGGAGCCACAGATACGCAGTATTTT. The whole variable domain, filled in from reference TRBV5-5 and TRBJ2-3, reads DAGVTQSPTHLIKTRGQQVTLRCSPISGHKSVSWYQQVLGQGPQFIFQYYEKEERGRGNFPDRFSARQFPNYSSELNVNALLLGDSALYLCATGGATDTQYFGPGTRLTVL.